This TCR beta chain appears in the sequencing data of a study of T cell changes during pregnancy in multiple sclerosis. Method: immunoSEQ multiplex PCR; TCRdb's copy keeps in-frame clones and lacks some. The data contain under 55,000 clones, 93% of them singletons. The germline V gene has CDR1 SGHRS and CDR2 YFSETQ. The trim removed 5 bases at V and 0 bases at J, leaving 3 bases unmatched. This CDR3 contains 14 residues. V is TRBV5-1 and J is TRBJ2-3; the match to TRBD1 covers 7 bases. The sample in question was peripheral blood, obtained in the second trimester of pregnancy. The clonotype originates from a female donor with multiple sclerosis, enrolled in a pregnancy study. The CDR3 loop reads CASRGQMSTDTQYF. CDR3 in DNA: TGCGCCAGCAGGGGACAGATGAGCACAGATACGCAGTATTTT.